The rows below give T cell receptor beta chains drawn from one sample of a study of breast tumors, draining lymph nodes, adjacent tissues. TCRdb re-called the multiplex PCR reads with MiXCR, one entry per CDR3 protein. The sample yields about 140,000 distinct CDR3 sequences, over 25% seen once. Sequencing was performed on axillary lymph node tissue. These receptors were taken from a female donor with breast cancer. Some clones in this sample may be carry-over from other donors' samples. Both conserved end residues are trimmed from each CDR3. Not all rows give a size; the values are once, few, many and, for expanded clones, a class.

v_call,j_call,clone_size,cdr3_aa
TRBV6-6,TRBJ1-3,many,ASSSGQGAGNTIY
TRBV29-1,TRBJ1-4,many,SVGGGPNEKLF
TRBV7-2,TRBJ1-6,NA,ASSSGGQQYSNQPLH
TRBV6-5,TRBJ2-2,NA,ASSHSPAGGAGTGELF
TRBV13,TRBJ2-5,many,ASSIPGTQETQY
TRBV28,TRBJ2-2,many,ASSGPGTGTTGELF
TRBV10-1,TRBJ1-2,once,AGSESLDGQTL
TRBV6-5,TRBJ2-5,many,ASSYSGMAGGGLETQY
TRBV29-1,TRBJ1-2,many,SVTGTINYGYT
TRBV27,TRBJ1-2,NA,ASSLDGPASGYT
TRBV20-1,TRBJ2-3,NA,SARLAGTDTQY
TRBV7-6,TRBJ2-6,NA,ASSLIEGQKSSGPNVLT
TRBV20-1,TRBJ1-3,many,SARPRPGERSGNTIY
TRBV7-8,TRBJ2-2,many,ASSLFLAGIGELF
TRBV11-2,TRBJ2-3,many,ASSLGGTSTDTQY
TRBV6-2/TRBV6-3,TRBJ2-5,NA,ASTPRAATQY
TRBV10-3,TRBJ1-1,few,AISEGGFTEAF
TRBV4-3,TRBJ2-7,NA,ASSQDISRVYEQY
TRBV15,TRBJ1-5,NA,ATSTGQGPQPQH
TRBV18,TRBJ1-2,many,ASSLGTGEQNYGYT
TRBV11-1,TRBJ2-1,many,ASSLGSQGGYNEQF
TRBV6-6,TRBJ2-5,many,ASSPNARVGETQY
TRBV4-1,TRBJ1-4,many,ASSHDRDRGGEKLF
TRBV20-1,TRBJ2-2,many,SASSHRGTGELF
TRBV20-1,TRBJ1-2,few,SALQGSSNYGYT
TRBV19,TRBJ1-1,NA,ASLTEEGNTEAF
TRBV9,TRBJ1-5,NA,AGSVVQENQPQH
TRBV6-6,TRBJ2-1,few,ASSPPGGATQGFYNEQF
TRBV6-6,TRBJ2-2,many,ASQGQAGELF
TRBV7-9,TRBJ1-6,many,ASSFRGQTNSPLH
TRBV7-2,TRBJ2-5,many,ASSRGNQETQY
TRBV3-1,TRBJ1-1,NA,ASSPRNRAGHPEAF
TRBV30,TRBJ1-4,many,AWSSRGAEKLF
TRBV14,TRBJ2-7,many,ASSQVVASVPYEQY
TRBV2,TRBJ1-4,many,ASRLYSTNEKLF
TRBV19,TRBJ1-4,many,ASSGGRRYEKLF
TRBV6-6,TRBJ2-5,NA,ASAPGGETPQY
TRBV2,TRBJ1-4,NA,ASRPRSLQGFGDEKLF
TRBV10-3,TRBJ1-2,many,AISESSTALYGYT
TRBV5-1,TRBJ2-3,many,ASSFKTGGAADTQY
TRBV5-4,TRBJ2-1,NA,ASSLQGDNEQF